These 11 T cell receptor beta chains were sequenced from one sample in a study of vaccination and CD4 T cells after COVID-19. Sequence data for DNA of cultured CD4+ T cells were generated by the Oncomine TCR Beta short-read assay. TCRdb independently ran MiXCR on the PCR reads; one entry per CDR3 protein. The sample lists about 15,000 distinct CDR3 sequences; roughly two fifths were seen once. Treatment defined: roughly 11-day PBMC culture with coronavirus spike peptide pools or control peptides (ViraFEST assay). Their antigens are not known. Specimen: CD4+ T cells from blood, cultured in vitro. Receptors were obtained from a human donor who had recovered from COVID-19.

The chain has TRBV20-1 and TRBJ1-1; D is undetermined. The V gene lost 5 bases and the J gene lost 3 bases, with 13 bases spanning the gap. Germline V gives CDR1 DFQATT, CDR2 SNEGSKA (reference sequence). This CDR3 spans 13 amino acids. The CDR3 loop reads CSALYGFDTEAFF. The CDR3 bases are TGCAGTGCTTTATACGGGTTCGACACTGAAGCTTTCTTT.

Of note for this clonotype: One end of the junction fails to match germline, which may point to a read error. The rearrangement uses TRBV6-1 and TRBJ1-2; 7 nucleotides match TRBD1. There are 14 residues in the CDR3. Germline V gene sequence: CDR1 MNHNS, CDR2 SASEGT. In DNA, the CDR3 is TGTGCCAGCAGAGAGGACAGGACCTACTATGGCTGCACCTTC. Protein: CASREDRTYYGCTF.

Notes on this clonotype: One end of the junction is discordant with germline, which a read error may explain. The CDR3 sequence is CASTWGGGKETQYF. The CDR3 coding sequence is TGCGCCAGCACCTGGGGAGGGGGCAAAGAGACCCAGTACTTC. The rearrangement joins TRBV6-1 to TRBJ2-5, with D possibly called TRBD1 or TRBD2 (7 bases each). Germline loops: CDR1 MNHNS, CDR2 SASEGT. The CDR3 extends over 14 amino acids.

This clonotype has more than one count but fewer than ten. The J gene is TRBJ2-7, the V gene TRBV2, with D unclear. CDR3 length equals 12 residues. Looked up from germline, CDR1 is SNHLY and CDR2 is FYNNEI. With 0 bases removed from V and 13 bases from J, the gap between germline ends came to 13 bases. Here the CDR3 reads CASSEALPAGYF. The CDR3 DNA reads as TGTGCCAGCAGTGAAGCGCTTCCTGCAGGTTACTTC.

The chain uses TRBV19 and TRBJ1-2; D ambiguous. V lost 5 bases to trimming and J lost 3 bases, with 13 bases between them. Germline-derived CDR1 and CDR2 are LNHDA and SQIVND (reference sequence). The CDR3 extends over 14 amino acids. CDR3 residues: CASSPEGGYYGYTF. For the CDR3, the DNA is TGTGCCAGTAGTCCCGAGGGAGGGTACTATGGCTACACCTTC.

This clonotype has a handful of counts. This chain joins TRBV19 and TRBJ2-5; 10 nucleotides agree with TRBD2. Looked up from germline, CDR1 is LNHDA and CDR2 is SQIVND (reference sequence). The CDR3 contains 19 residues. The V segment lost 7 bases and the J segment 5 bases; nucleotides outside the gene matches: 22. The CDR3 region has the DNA TGTGCCAGTAATCCCCGTGGGCTAGCGGGGGCCCCCGGGGGGGAGACCCAGTACTTC. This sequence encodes CASNPRGLAGAPGGETQYF.

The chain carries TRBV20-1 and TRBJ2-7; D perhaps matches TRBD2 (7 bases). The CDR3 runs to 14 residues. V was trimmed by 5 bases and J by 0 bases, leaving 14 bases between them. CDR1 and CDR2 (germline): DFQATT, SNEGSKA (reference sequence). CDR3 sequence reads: CSAGGAGSSYEQYF. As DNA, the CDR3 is TGCAGTGCTGGGGGGGCTGGGAGCTCCTACGAGCAGTACTTC.

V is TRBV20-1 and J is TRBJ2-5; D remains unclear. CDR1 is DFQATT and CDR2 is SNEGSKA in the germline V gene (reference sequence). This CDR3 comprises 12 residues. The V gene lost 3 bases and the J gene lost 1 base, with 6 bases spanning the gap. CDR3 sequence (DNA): TGCAGTGCTAGTCGAGCCCAAGAGACCCAGTACTTC. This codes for CSASRAQETQYF.

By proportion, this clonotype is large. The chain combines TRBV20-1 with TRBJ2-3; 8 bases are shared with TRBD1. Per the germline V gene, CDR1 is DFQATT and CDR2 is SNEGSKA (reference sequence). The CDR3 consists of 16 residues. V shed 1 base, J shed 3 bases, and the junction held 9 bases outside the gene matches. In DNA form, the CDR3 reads TGCAGTGCTAGAGTGCTTAGCAGGGGGCAGACAGATACGCAGTATTTT. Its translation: CSARVLSRGQTDTQYF.

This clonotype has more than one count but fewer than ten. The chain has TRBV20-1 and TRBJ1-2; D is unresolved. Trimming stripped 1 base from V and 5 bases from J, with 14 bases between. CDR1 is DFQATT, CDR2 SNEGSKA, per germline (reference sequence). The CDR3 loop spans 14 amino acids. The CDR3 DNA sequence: TGCAGTGCTAGAGTTCGAACGTCGCGGTATGGCTACACCTTC. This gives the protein CSARVRTSRYGYTF.

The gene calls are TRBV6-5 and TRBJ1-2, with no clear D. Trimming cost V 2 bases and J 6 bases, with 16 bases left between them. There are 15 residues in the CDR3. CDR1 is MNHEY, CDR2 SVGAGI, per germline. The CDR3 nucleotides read TGTGCCAGCAGTTACGCTTCCCTTCACGGGGATGGCTACACCTTC. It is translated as CASSYASLHGDGYTF.